This entry lists 2 T cell receptor beta chains sequenced from one sample in a study of blood T cell repertoires in COVID-19. Only in-frame clones appear in the TCRdb table, and some are missing; sequencing was by immunoSEQ multiplex PCR. Seen here are about 300,000 clones, about nine tenths observed once, and the top ten hold 2.5% to 3.5%. The sequenced sample was PBMCs or T cells enriched from blood (not recorded which). These receptor sequences come from a woman between 45 and 60 years old who had been exposed to COVID-19.

V is TRBV11-2 and J is TRBJ1-2, with a tentative D call TRBD1 (5 bases). CDR1 is SGHAT and CDR2 is FQNNGV in the germline V gene. This CDR3 region has 16 residues. The germline V and J ends were trimmed by 5 bases and 1 base, with 17 bases remaining between them. The CDR3 loop reads CASSPTRGPINYGYTF. The DNA for the CDR3 is TGTGCCAGCAGCCCAACAAGGGGTCCTATTAACTATGGCTACACCTTC. Supplemented by reference TRBV11-2 and TRBJ1-2, the full variable domain reads EAGVAQSPRYKIIEKRQSVAFWCNPISGHATLYWYQQILGQGPKLLIQFQNNGVVDDSQLPKDRFSAERLKGVDSTLKIQPAKLEDSAVYLCASSPTRGPINYGYTFGSGTRLTVV.

On this clone itself: The junction does not match germline at one end; this may be a read error. The CDR3 sequence is CASSLGAGGLNQPQHF. CDR3 DNA sequence: TGTGCTAGCAGCTTGGGGGCGGGGGGCCTAAATCAGCCCCAGCATTTT. The chain employs TRBV7-7 and TRBJ1-5; a weak D match, TRBD1 (6 bases). This CDR3 contains 16 residues. Germline CDR1 reads SSHAT; CDR2 reads FNYEAQ (reference sequence).